The rows below give T cell receptor beta chains drawn from one sample of a study of yellow fever vaccine responses in identical twins. TCRdb reprocessed the RT-PCR reads via MiXCR and lists one record per CDR3 protein. There are approximately 20,000 distinct CDR3 sequences in the sample; around 76% occur only once, and about 2.4% lies in the top ten. The source material was T cells from blood (PBMCs), unsorted or a sorted subset (not recorded which), sampled before or after yellow fever vaccination (not recorded which). All receptors derive from a young woman who received the yellow fever vaccine. CDR3s include the opening cysteine and the closing phenylalanine or tryptophan. A D gene is named only where the DNA matches it firmly. Some rows mark clone size as missing; the rest say once, few, many or name a class of expanded clone.

NA	TRBV29-1	TRBJ1-1	NA	CSVRRLNTEAFF	TGCAGCGTTAGGCGACTGAACACTGAAGCTTTCTTT
TRBD2	TRBV29-1	TRBJ2-1	medium-sized	CSVLNLAGGNNEQFF	TGCAGCGTTCTTAACCTAGCGGGAGGGAACAATGAGCAGTTCTTC
TRBD2	TRBV2	TRBJ2-7	NA	CASSQSGSPFYEQYF	TGTGCCAGCAGTCAAAGCGGGAGTCCATTCTACGAGCAGTACTTC
TRBD1	TRBV6-2/TRBV6-3	TRBJ1-6	NA	CASSYSGRTGYQNSPLHF	TGTGCCAGCAGTTACTCGGGGCGGACAGGGTATCAGAATTCACCCCTCCACTTT
TRBD2	TRBV11-2	TRBJ2-3	NA	CASCREGPTDTQYF	TGTGCCAGCTGTCGGGAGGGCCCAACAGATACGCAGTATTTT
NA	TRBV9	TRBJ1-1	NA	CASSVAGGFVNTEAFF	TGTGCCAGCAGCGTAGCAGGTGGGTTTGTCAACACTGAAGCTTTCTTT
NA	TRBV11-3	TRBJ2-3	NA	CASSLGLQDTQYF	TGTGCCAGCAGCTTAGGGTTGCAAGATACGCAGTATTTT
NA	TRBV18	TRBJ1-1	NA	CASSRSGQVNTEAFF	TGTGCCAGCTCACGATCGGGCCAGGTGAACACTGAAGCTTTCTTT
NA	TRBV6-2/TRBV6-3	TRBJ2-7	NA	CASSPQWGYEQYF	TGTGCCAGCAGCCCTCAGTGGGGTTACGAGCAGTACTTC
NA	TRBV29-1	TRBJ2-2	few	CSVGGRNANTGELFF	TGCAGCGTTGGAGGACGGAACGCGAACACCGGGGAGCTGTTTTTT
NA	TRBV4-2	TRBJ2-5	once	CASSQAGESWETQYF	TGTGCCAGCAGCCAAGCGGGGGAAAGTTGGGAGACCCAGTACTTC
NA	TRBV11-3	TRBJ2-2	NA	CASSLQGNTGELFF	TGTGCCAGCAGCTTACAGGGTAACACCGGGGAGCTGTTTTTT
NA	TRBV7-9	TRBJ2-5	NA	CASSLLAGGETQYF	TGTGCCAGCAGCTTATTGGCAGGGGGGGAGACCCAGTACTTC
NA	TRBV20-1	TRBJ2-1	once	CSAPVLSGNEQFF	TGCAGTGCCCCTGTCCTTAGCGGCAATGAGCAGTTCTTC
NA	TRBV20-1	TRBJ1-5	NA	CSATSDYQPQHF	TGCAGTGCTACCAGTGATTATCAGCCCCAGCATTTT
NA	TRBV29-1	TRBJ2-3	few	CSAKIHSTDTQYF	TGCAGCGCGAAGATTCACAGCACAGATACGCAGTATTTT
NA	TRBV20-1	TRBJ2-5	NA	CSASFQGTQETQYF	TGCAGTGCTAGTTTCCAGGGGACGCAAGAGACCCAGTACTTC
NA	TRBV2	TRBJ2-3	NA	CASSPQGTDTQYF	TGTGCCAGCAGCCCACAGGGAACAGATACGCAGTATTTT
NA	TRBV3-1	TRBJ1-3	NA	CASSPHSGNTIYF	TGTGCCAGCAGCCCACACTCTGGAAACACCATATATTTT
TRBD1	TRBV4-1	TRBJ1-2	NA	CASSLASGQGVTF	TGCGCCAGCAGCCTAGCCTCGGGACAGGGGGTCACCTTC
TRBD2	TRBV9	TRBJ2-1	NA	CASSAAGGTYNEQFF	TGTGCCAGCAGCGCAGCGGGGGGTACCTACAATGAGCAGTTCTTC
TRBD2	TRBV11-2	TRBJ2-1	NA	CASSFMRAGGNEQFF	TGTGCCAGCAGCTTTATGAGGGCGGGAGGCAATGAGCAGTTCTTC
NA	TRBV18	TRBJ2-7	few	CASSPSGQRKGQYF	TGTGCCAGCTCACCTTCCGGTCAACGAAAAGGACAGTACTTC
NA	TRBV5-1	TRBJ1-1	NA	CASSLKALNTEAFF	TGCGCCAGCAGCTTGAAGGCATTGAACACTGAAGCTTTCTTT
TRBD2	TRBV4-2	TRBJ2-4	NA	CASSRGGLADLKNIQYF	TGTGCCAGCAGCCGGGGGGGTTTGGCGGATCTCAAAAACATTCAGTACTTC
NA	TRBV6-5	TRBJ2-2	NA	CASSYLPGGRTGELFF	TGTGCCAGCAGTTACCTCCCCGGGGGACGAACCGGGGAGCTGTTTTTT
TRBD2	TRBV11-2	TRBJ2-1	few	CASSFGWEGTYNEQFF	TGTGCCAGCAGCTTTGGATGGGAGGGCACCTACAATGAGCAGTTCTTC
NA	TRBV7-6	TRBJ1-6	NA	CASSLDREGSLLHF	TGTGCCAGCAGCTTAGACAGGGAGGGCTCTCTACTCCACTTT
NA	TRBV7-6	TRBJ2-1	NA	CASSLATTDEQFF	TGTGCCAGCAGCTTAGCGACAACTGATGAGCAGTTCTTC
NA	TRBV5-5	TRBJ2-7	NA	CASSLLLTLSGEQYF	TGTGCCAGCAGCTTACTTCTAACGCTCTCGGGTGAGCAGTACTTC
NA	TRBV10-3	TRBJ1-2	NA	CAISESGTYYTF	TGTGCCATCAGTGAGTCTGGGACCTACTACACCTTC
NA	TRBV4-1	TRBJ1-5	once	CASSPPGSLQGNQPQHF	TGCGCCAGCAGCCCCCCCGGGTCCCTCCAAGGCAATCAGCCCCAGCATTTT
NA	TRBV14	TRBJ2-1	NA	CASSLSRSSYNEQFF	TGTGCCAGCAGCCTTAGCCGTAGCTCCTACAATGAGCAGTTCTTC
NA	TRBV4-1	TRBJ1-5	NA	CASSPDALGQPQHF	TGCGCCAGCAGCCCGGACGCCCTCGGGCAGCCCCAGCATTTT
TRBD2	TRBV7-9	TRBJ2-3	NA	CASSLPRTSGEADTQYF	TGTGCCAGCAGCTTACCACGGACTAGCGGGGAGGCAGATACGCAGTATTTT
TRBD1	TRBV15	TRBJ2-1	NA	CATSRETGVLVREQFF	TGTGCCACCAGCAGGGAGACAGGGGTTCTAGTTCGGGAGCAGTTCTTC
NA	TRBV15	TRBJ1-1	few	CATSPGWTEAFF	TGTGCCACCAGCCCCGGTTGGACTGAAGCTTTCTTT
NA	TRBV5-4	TRBJ2-4	few	CASSLPGNIQYF	TGTGCCAGCAGCTTGCCGGGGAACATTCAGTACTTC
TRBD1	TRBV6-4	TRBJ2-3	NA	CASSDGQGADTQYF	TGTGCCAGCAGTGACGGACAGGGGGCAGATACGCAGTATTTT
NA	TRBV20-1	TRBJ1-4	once	CSGGQNEKLFF	TGCAGTGGTGGCCAGAATGAAAAACTGTTTTTT
NA	TRBV12-3/TRBV12-4	TRBJ1-2	NA	CASSPESYGYTF	TGTGCCAGCAGTCCCGAGTCCTATGGCTACACCTTC
NA	TRBV7-8	TRBJ1-1	few	CASSLVENTEAFF	TGTGCCAGCAGCTTAGTTGAGAACACTGAAGCTTTCTTT